This T cell receptor (beta chain) was profiled in a study of cytomegalovirus exposure and HLA in healthy donors. PCR used 60 Vbeta primers and 13 Jbeta primers. Libraries were prepared by immunoSEQ multiplex PCR; TCRdb keeps only in-frame clonotypes and omits some of them. The profile covers about 91,000 clones, with around nine tenths appearing a single time and 8.5% to 10% taken by the ten largest. The junction had 6 bases not matched to a gene; V was cut back by 1 base and J by 3 bases. This CDR3 region has 15 residues. Germline V gene lookup returns CDR1 SGHVS and CDR2 FQNEAQ. This clone was recorded a few times.

This TCR was sampled from a man aged 30 to 45 in good health and CMV-seropositive. This chain joins TRBV7-8 and TRBJ2-7, with TRBD1 matching over 7 bases. Sequenced material: PBMCs. CDR3 in amino acids: CASSLGGDRVYEQYF. The DNA for the CDR3 is TGTGCCAGCAGCTTAGGGGGCGACAGGGTCTACGAGCAGTACTTC.